The T cell receptor beta chain under discussion was sequenced for a study of CD8+CD57+ T cells in acquired aplastic anemia. As for this clonotype: Its specificity is unknown. The germline gene is not matched at one end of the junction; a read error may be the cause.

According to the study, genomic DNA was the template for TCR beta VDJ and CDR3 profiling. From the reads, TCRdb called clonotypes with MiXCR, one entry per CDR3 protein. The top ten clones hold 4% of a sample with some 410,000 distinct CDR3 sequences, 65% to 80% of them seen once. Germline-derived CDR1 and CDR2 are SGHRS and YFSETQ. This CDR3 is built from 15 residues. General study results and limits: Found in both controls and patients were about 30 CD8+ CDR3 sequences.

The chain links TRBV5-1 to TRBJ2-7; 7 positions match TRBD2. Sequenced input: sorted CD4+, CD8+, or CD8+CD57+ T cells (not recorded which) from PBMCs. This TCR was recovered from a human donor in good health, serving as a control. Written as DNA, the CDR3 is TGTGCCAGCAGCTTAGCCGGGGGGAACCCCTACGAGCAGTACTTC. Encoded protein: CASSLAGGNPYEQYF.